This entry features one T cell receptor beta chain sequence. Treatment denoted: roughly 18 received Ad26.COV2.S at low or high dose, single or two shots; roughly five received placebo; per-sample allocation not given. Samples analyzed were those drawn on day 63 after the first vaccine or placebo injection. The data derive from a study of Ad26.COV2.S vaccination and SARS-CoV-2 variants. Repertoires were generated with immunoSEQ multiplex PCR, while TCRdb's copy carries only in-frame clones and drops some. The table has roughly 300,000 clones, 65% to 90% seen once; the top ten hold about 10%. The CDR3 is made up of 15 amino acids. Looked up from germline, CDR1 is KGHSH and CDR2 is LQKENI. Trimming took off 4 bases at V and 0 bases at J, with 10 bases between the two ends.

The V gene is TRBV18, the J gene TRBJ2-1, with D perhaps matching TRBD2 (6 bases). This TCR was recovered from a person between 18 and 65 years old who received the Ad26.COV2.S COVID-19 vaccine or a placebo. The sample here was peripheral blood, taken in a trial of Ad26.COV2.S vaccine versus placebo. The CDR3 loop reads CASSLGTGSYNEQFF. CDR3 DNA sequence: TGTGCCAGCTCACTTGGGACTGGCTCCTACAATGAGCAGTTCTTC.